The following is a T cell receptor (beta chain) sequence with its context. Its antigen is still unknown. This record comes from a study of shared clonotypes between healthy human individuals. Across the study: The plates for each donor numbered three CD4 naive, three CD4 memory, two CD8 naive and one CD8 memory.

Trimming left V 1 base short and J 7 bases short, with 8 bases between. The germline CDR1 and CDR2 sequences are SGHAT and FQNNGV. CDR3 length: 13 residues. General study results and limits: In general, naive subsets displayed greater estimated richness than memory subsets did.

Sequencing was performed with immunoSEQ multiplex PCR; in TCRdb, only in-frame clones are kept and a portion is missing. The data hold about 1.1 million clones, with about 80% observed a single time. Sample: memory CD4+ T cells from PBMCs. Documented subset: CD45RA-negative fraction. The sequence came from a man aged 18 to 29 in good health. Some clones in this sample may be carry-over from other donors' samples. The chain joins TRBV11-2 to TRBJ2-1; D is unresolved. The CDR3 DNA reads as TGTGCCAGCAGCTTAGTAGTTAGTAATGAGCAGTTCTTC. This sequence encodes CASSLVVSNEQFF.